Detailed here is one TCR beta chain. CDR3 size: 13 residues. The germline CDR1 and CDR2 sequences are SGHRS and YFSETQ. V was pared by 7 bases and J by 4 bases, with 4 bases of the junction left unmatched. These data belong to a study of cytomegalovirus exposure and HLA in healthy donors. Sampled while nominally healthy, donors likely had unrecorded immune exposures. PCR employed 60 Vbeta and 13 Jbeta primers. Some clones are missing from TCRdb's copy, which holds only in-frame ones; the method was immunoSEQ multiplex PCR. The sample has 100,000 to 120,000 clones, approximately 84% seen once; the top ten hold around 2%.

Material: PBMCs. The chain links TRBV5-1 to TRBJ1-1, with 10 nucleotides matching TRBD1. This TCR was recovered from a man aged 35 to 55 in good health and CMV-seronegative. CDR3 sequence reads: CASAGQGITEAFF. In DNA, the CDR3 is TGCGCCAGCGCGGGACAGGGGATCACTGAAGCTTTCTTT.